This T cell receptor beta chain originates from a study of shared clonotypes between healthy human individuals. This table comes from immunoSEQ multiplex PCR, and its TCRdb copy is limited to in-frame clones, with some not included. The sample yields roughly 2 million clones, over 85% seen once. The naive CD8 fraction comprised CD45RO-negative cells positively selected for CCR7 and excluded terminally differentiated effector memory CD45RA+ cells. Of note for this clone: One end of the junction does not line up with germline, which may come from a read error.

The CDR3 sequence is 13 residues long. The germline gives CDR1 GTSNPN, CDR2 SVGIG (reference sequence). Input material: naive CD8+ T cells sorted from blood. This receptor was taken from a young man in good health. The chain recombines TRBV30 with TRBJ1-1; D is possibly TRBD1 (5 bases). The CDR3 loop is CAWRRGEYTEALF. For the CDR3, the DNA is TGTGCCTGGAGACGGGGGGAGTACACTGAAGCTCTCTTT.